This entry lists 22 T cell receptor beta chains sequenced from one sample in a study of blood T cell repertoires in COVID-19. Sequencing was performed with immunoSEQ multiplex PCR; in TCRdb, only in-frame clones are kept and a portion is missing. The profile shows 240,000 or so clones, just under 85% of them singletons. Material: peripheral blood. The origin of the receptors is a woman aged 80 or older with acute or convalescent COVID-19.

V and J are TRBV7-2 and TRBJ1-5; 10 nucleotides align to TRBD1. J was trimmed by 2 bases and V by 3 bases; bases with no gene match: 4. The CDR3 sequence is 16 residues long. The germline CDR1 and CDR2 sequences are SGHTA and FQGNSA. DNA for the CDR3: TGTGCCAGCAGCTTTCCCGGACAGGGGGGCAATCAGCCCCAGCATTTT. Its protein product is CASSFPGQGGNQPQHF.

The chain couples TRBV6-5 to TRBJ1-6; 10 positions agree with TRBD1. The germline V gene encodes CDR1 MNHEY and CDR2 SVGAGI. The CDR3 extends over 14 amino acids. The V segment lost 7 bases and the J segment 9 bases; nucleotides outside the gene matches: 6. The CDR3 region is CASNKGTGVSPLHF. CDR3 sequence (DNA): TGTGCCAGCAATAAAGGGACAGGGGTTTCACCCCTCCACTTT.

This chain connects TRBV29-1 to TRBJ1-1, with a weak D call TRBD1 (6 bases). Germline V gene data show CDR1 as SQVTM and CDR2 as ANQGSEA. The V gene lost 4 bases and the J gene lost 11 bases, with 14 bases spanning the gap. CDR3 size: 11 residues. For the CDR3, the DNA is TGCAGCGTTGGAGGGTACAGGGAGGCTTTCTTT. Residues: CSVGGYREAFF.

The genes are TRBV12-3 or TRBV12-4 and TRBJ2-7; 9 bases align to TRBD1. J gave up 3 bases and V 6 bases, and 3 bases lay outside the gene matches. There are 13 residues in the CDR3. This CDR3 reads CASRTGGVYEQYF. The DNA of the CDR3 is TGTGCCAGCAGGACAGGGGGAGTCTACGAGCAGTACTTC.

The CDR3 DNA reads as TGCGCCAGCAGCGTGGACAGTCGCTCTGGAAACACCATATATTTT. Amino acids: CASSVDSRSGNTIYF. V usage is TRBV5-1 and J usage is TRBJ1-3; weak D call: TRBD1 (6 bases). The V gene's germline CDR1 is SGHRS and CDR2 YFSETQ. V lost 4 bases to trimming and J lost 0 bases, with 11 bases between them. The CDR3 has 15 amino acids.

The chain employs TRBV10-3 and TRBJ1-6; 7 bases line up with TRBD1. J gave up 5 bases and V 3 bases, and 7 bases lay outside the gene matches. The CDR3 is 16 amino acids. Looked up from germline, CDR1 is ENHRY and CDR2 is SYGVKD. CDR3 in DNA: TGTGCCATCAGTGAAAGGACAGGTACAGATAATTCACCCCTCCACTTT. Encoded protein: CAISERTGTDNSPLHF.

The V gene is TRBV28, the J gene TRBJ1-5, with D possibly matching TRBD1 (5 bases). V lost 1 base and J 4 bases, leaving 14 bases between the germline ends. The CDR3 consists of 16 residues. Germline V gene lookup returns CDR1 MDHEN and CDR2 SYDVKM. The CDR3 coding sequence is TGTGCCAGCAGTTTATCGGGTTCGGGGGTGAATCAGCCCCAGCATTTT. Its translation is CASSLSGSGVNQPQHF. The full variable domain, its missing parts supplied by reference TRBV28 and TRBJ1-5, is DVKVTQSSRYLVKRTGEKVFLECVQDMDHENMFWYRQDPGLGLRLIYFSYDVKMKEKGDIPEGYSVSREKKERFSLILESASTNQTSMYLCASSLSGSGVNQPQHFGDGTRLSIL.

The gene calls are TRBV5-1 and TRBJ1-4; 9 positions agree with TRBD1. The junction had 12 bases not matched to a gene; V was cut back by 4 bases and J by 11 bases. Germline V lookup: CDR1 SGHRS, CDR2 YFSETQ. This CDR3 comprises 15 residues. The CDR3 region is CASSIRQGDSHKLFF. In DNA, the CDR3 is TGCGCCAGCAGCATCAGACAGGGGGACAGCCATAAACTGTTTTTT.

This clone has only a few counts. The J gene is TRBJ1-1, the V gene TRBV29-1, with a possible D match to TRBD1 (5 bases). The CDR3 spans 13 residues. The germline gives CDR1 SQVTM, CDR2 ANQGSEA. Trimming removed 4 bases from V and 5 bases from J, with 14 bases in between. The CDR3 here is CSVADSPKTEAFF. The DNA for the CDR3 is TGCAGCGTTGCTGACAGCCCTAAGACTGAAGCTTTCTTT.

The sample holds one count of this clone. The CDR3 nucleotides are TGTGCCAGCAGCTTAGTCGGGACAGGAGCCTACGAGCAGTACTTC. Its protein product is CASSLVGTGAYEQYF. The chain couples TRBV11-1 to TRBJ2-7, with 8 bases lining up with TRBD1. The V segment lost 1 base and the J segment 2 bases; nucleotides outside the gene matches: 4. Looked up from germline, CDR1 is SGHAT and CDR2 is FQDESV (reference sequence). This CDR3 has 15 amino acids.

The chain uses TRBV4-2 and TRBJ2-1; 10 bases agree with TRBD2. After removal of 1 base from V and 8 bases from J, the junction contained 11 bases not matched to a gene. The CDR3 is made up of 17 amino acids. Germline lookup yields CDR1 LGHNA and CDR2 YNFKEQ. The CDR3 here is CASSQVFGQRGGYEQFF. The CDR3, as DNA: TGTGCCAGCAGCCAAGTTTTCGGCCAGCGGGGGGGCTATGAGCAGTTCTTC.

The CDR3 nucleotides are TGCGCCAGCGCTACCGACAGCTCTAACTATGGCTACACCTTC. Translated, it gives CASATDSSNYGYTF. The chain joins TRBV5-1 to TRBJ1-2; perhaps TRBD1 as D (5 bases). Germline CDR1 and CDR2: SGHRS and YFSETQ. The CDR3 is 14 amino acids. The ends were cut back, 7 bases at V and 0 bases at J, with 13 bases in the middle. The full variable domain, its missing parts supplied by reference TRBV5-1 and TRBJ1-2, is KAGVTQTPRYLIKTRGQQVTLSCSPISGHRSVSWYQQTPGQGLQFLFEYFSETQRNKGNFPGRFSGRQFSNSRSEMNVSTLELGDSALYLCASATDSSNYGYTFGSGTRLTVV.

This chain connects TRBV5-6 to TRBJ2-2; 7 bases agree with TRBD1. J was trimmed by 5 bases and V by 3 bases; bases with no gene match: 4. The V gene's germline CDR1 is SGHDT and CDR2 YYEEEE. This CDR3 is 14 amino acids long. The CDR3 reads CASSYAGGTGELFF. For the CDR3, the DNA is TGTGCCAGCAGCTACGCAGGGGGAACCGGGGAGCTGTTTTTT.

This rearrangement joins TRBV4-1 to TRBJ1-1, with D maybe TRBD1 (6 bases). Deletions cut 3 bases from V and 1 base from J, with 15 bases between. The CDR3 extends over 16 amino acids. Germline V gene data show CDR1 as MGHRA and CDR2 as YSYEKL. CDR3 protein: CASSQGHGTQNTEAFF. CDR3 DNA sequence: TGCGCCAGCAGCCAGGGTCACGGGACACAGAACACTGAAGCTTTCTTT.

The genes are TRBV30 and TRBJ1-2; D is possibly TRBD1 (5 bases). CDR3 length: 14 amino acids. Germline V lookup: CDR1 GTSNPN, CDR2 SVGIG (reference sequence). V was trimmed by 0 bases and J by 4 bases, leaving 12 bases between them. The CDR3 is CAWSVMGEAYGYTF. CDR3 coding DNA: TGTGCCTGGAGTGTAATGGGGGAGGCCTATGGCTACACCTTC.

The genes are TRBV29-1 and TRBJ1-2; possibly TRBD1 for D (5 bases). Germline lookup yields CDR1 SQVTM and CDR2 ANQGSEA. The CDR3 totals 13 residues. V lost 6 bases, J lost 4 bases, and 15 bases lay in between. The CDR3 region is CSVGGQGIYGYTF. The DNA of the CDR3 is TGCAGCGTGGGTGGGCAGGGAATCTATGGCTACACCTTC.

The CDR3 nucleotides read TGTGCCAGCAGCCAACCAACAGGGTCGAACACCGGGGAGCTGTTTTTT. It translates to CASSQPTGSNTGELFF. The genes are TRBV4-2 and TRBJ2-2, with TRBD1 as a possible D gene (6 bases). This CDR3 comprises 16 residues. The germline V and J ends were trimmed by 2 bases and 0 bases, with 10 bases remaining between them. Germline CDR1 is LGHNA and CDR2 is YNFKEQ.

This clone appeared once. CDR3 loop: CASSFWRGGTDTQYF. The CDR3 DNA reads as TGTGCCAGCAGCTTCTGGCGGGGGGGCACAGATACGCAGTATTTT. The V and J genes are TRBV5-8 and TRBJ2-3; 8 bases are shared with TRBD2. After removal of 2 bases from V and 1 base from J, the junction contained 3 bases not matched to a gene. Per the germline V gene, CDR1 is SGHTS and CDR2 is YDEGEE. The length of the CDR3 is 15 residues. The complete variable domain, with remaining parts taken from reference TRBV5-8 and TRBJ2-3, reads EAGVTQSPTHLIKTRGQQATLRCSPISGHTSVYWYQQALGLGLQFLLWYDEGEERNRGNFPPRFSGRQFPNYSSELNVNALELEDSALYLCASSFWRGGTDTQYFGPGTRLTVL.

The chain uses TRBV6-5 and TRBJ2-5, with 7 bases matching TRBD1. Germline assignment: CDR1 MNHEY and CDR2 SVGAGI. The CDR3 length is 15 residues. J lost 3 bases, V lost 7 bases, and 11 bases had no gene match. The CDR3 DNA follows: TGTGCCAGCAAAGCAGGACAGGTTTTTAAAGAGACCCAGTACTTC. This sequence encodes CASKAGQVFKETQYF.

The CDR3 spells CASSPGTVEKLFF. CDR3 bases: TGTGCCAGCTCACCCGGGACAGTCGAAAAACTGTTTTTT. The V gene is TRBV18, the J gene TRBJ1-4; 7 bases align to TRBD1. Germline CDR1 reads KGHSH; CDR2 reads LQKENI. The CDR3 has 13 amino acids. The V and J ends lost 3 bases and 8 bases, in that order; junction bases with no gene match: 3.

J is TRBJ2-1 and V is TRBV5-6; TRBD2 agrees at 13 bases. Germline V gene data show CDR1 as SGHDT and CDR2 as YYEEEE. Unmatched junction bases numbered 5, after V lost 2 bases and J lost 3 bases. CDR3 length equals 17 residues. CDR3 loop: CASSLPRTSGGYNEQFF. The CDR3 DNA is TGTGCCAGCAGCTTACCAAGGACTAGCGGGGGCTACAATGAGCAGTTCTTC.

The rearrangement uses TRBV28 and TRBJ1-5, with a possible D match to TRBD1 (5 bases). This CDR3 contains 15 residues. CDR1 and CDR2 (germline): MDHEN, SYDVKM. The V gene lost 5 bases and the J gene lost 6 bases, with 17 bases spanning the gap. The CDR3 protein is CASSVNSGIIQPQHF. As DNA, the CDR3 is TGTGCCAGCAGTGTAAATTCAGGGATAATTCAGCCCCAGCATTTT.